This TCR beta chain stems from a study of cytomegalovirus exposure and HLA in healthy donors. Notes on the study in general: It was reported that the classifier diagnosed cytomegalovirus status with high specificity and sensitivity in both the original and validation cohorts.

V gave up 4 bases and J gave up 0 bases, with 8 bases separating them. Germline CDR1 reads SGHRS; CDR2 reads YFSETQ. The CDR3 covers 14 residues. A remark on this clone: No antigen is known for it.

Primers included in the PCR were 60 Vbeta and 13 Jbeta primers. TCRdb's table, derived via immunoSEQ multiplex PCR, lists solely in-frame clones and lacks some. Of tens of thousands of clones listed, around three quarters are singletons. Sequenced sample: PBMCs. The chain couples TRBV5-1 to TRBJ1-3; D gene ambiguous. The source is a woman in her sixties in good health and CMV-seropositive. The CDR3 here is CASSSLASGNTIYF. CDR3 nucleotide sequence: TGCGCCAGCAGCAGCCTAGCCTCTGGAAACACCATATATTTT.